This entry concerns a single T cell receptor (beta chain). Its antigen is undetermined. Just one base apart from a much larger clone, this may be a read error. The data stem from a study of T cells in Graves' hyperthyroidism and ophthalmopathy. V lost 5 bases to trimming and J lost 7 bases; unmatched junction nucleotides: 21. The germline CDR1 and CDR2 sequences are SGHVS and FQNEAQ. The CDR3 has 18 residues. Regions amplified from RNA transcripts were the TCR beta CDR3 regions. During a first-round RT-PCR of the TCR CDR3, the HTBI primer set was used. One entry per CDR3 protein results from TCRdb running MiXCR on the multiplex PCR reads. The sample lists 700,000 or so distinct CDR3 sequences; 16% were seen once. The patients, who ranged from 18 to 65 in age, presented with newly diagnosed hyperthyroidism lasting under 2 months. Clinical symptoms, serum thyroxine and TRAb, thyroid ultrasound and orbital computed tomography were used for the diagnoses.

Whole-study findings and limits: The model's output predicted ophthalmopathy at a median of about 5.9 months prior to onset. Blood also held most thyroid clonotypes expanded beyond 0.001.

The receptor was isolated from a man between 18 and 35 years old with Graves' hyperthyroidism. The rearrangement uses TRBV7-8 and TRBJ2-7; 9 nucleotides align to TRBD2. Sequencing used blood. CDR3 sequence reads: CASSALELSGSGRGEQYF. The CDR3, as DNA: TGTGCCAGCAGCGCCCTGGAGCTTAGCGGGAGCGGTAGAGGAGAGCAGTACTTC.